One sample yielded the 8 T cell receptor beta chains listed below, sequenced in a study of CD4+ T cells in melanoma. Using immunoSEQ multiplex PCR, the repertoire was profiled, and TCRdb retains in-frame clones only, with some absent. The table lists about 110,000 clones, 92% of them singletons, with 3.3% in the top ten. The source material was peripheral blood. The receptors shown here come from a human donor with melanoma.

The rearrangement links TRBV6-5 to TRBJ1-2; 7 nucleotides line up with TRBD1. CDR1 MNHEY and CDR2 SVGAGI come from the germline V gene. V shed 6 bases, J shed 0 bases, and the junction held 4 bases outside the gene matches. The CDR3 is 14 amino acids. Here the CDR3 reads CASSQGTANYGYTF. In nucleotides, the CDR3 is TGTGCCAGCAGCCAGGGGACAGCTAACTATGGCTACACCTTC.

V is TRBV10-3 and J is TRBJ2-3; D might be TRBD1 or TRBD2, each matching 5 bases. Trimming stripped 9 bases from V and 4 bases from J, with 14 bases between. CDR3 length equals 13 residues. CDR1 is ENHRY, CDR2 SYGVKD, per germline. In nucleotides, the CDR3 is TGTGCCATACAATCACAGGACTCAGATACGCAGTATTTT. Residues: CAIQSQDSDTQYF.

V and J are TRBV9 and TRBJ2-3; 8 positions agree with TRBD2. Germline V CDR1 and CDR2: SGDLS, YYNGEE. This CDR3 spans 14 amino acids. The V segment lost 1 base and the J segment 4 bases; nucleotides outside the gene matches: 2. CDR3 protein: CASSVTLAADTQYF. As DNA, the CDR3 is TGTGCCAGCAGCGTAACACTAGCGGCAGATACGCAGTATTTT. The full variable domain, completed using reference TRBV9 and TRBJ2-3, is DSGVTQTPKHLITATGQRVTLRCSPRSGDLSVYWYQQSLDQGLQFLIQYYNGEERAKGNILERFSAQQFPDLHSELNLSSLELGDSALYFCASSVTLAADTQYFGPGTRLTVL.

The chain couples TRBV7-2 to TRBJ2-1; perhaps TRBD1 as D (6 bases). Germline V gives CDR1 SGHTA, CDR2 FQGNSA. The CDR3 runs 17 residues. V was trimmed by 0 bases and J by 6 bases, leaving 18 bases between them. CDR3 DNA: TGTGCCAGCAGCTTAGCCACGTTGGTAGGGGGTGGCAATGAGCAGTTCTTC. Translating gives CASSLATLVGGGNEQFF. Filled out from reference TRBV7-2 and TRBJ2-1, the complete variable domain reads GAGVSQSPSNKVTEKGKDVELRCDPISGHTALYWYRQSLGQGLEFLIYFQGNSAPDKSGLPSDRFSAERTGGSVSTLTIQRTQQEDSAVYLCASSLATLVGGGNEQFFGPGTRLTVL.

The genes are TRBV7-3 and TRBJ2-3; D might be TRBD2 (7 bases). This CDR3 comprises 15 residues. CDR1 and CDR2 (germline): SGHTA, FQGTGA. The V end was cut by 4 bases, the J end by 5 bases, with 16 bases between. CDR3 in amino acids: CASSSAGAVGDTQYF. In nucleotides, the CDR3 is TGTGCCAGCAGCTCTGCGGGGGCGGTCGGAGATACGCAGTATTTT.

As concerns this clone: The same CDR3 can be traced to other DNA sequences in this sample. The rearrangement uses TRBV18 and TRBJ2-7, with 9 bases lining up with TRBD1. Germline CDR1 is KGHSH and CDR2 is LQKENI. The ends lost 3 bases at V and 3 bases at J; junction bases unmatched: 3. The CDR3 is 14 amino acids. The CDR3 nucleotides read TGTGCCAGCTCACCGGACAGGGGCGTCTACGAGCAGTACTTC. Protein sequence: CASSPDRGVYEQYF.

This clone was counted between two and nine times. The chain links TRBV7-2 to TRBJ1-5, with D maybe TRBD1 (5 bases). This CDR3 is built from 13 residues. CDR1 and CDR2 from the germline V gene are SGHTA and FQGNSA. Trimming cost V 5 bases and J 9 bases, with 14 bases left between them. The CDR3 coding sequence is TGTGCCAGCAGCCCCCAGGGAATCCCGCCCCAGCATTTT. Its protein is CASSPQGIPPQHF. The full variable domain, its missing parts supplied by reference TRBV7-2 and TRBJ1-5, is GAGVSQSPSNKVTEKGKDVELRCDPISGHTALYWYRQSLGQGLEFLIYFQGNSAPDKSGLPSDRFSAERTGGSVSTLTIQRTQQEDSAVYLCASSPQGIPPQHFGDGTRLSIL.

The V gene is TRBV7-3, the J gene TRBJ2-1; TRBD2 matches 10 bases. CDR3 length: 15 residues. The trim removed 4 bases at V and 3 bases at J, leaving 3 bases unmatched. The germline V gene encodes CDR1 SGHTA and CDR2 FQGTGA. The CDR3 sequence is CASSYGLAVYNEQFF. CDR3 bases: TGTGCCAGCAGCTACGGACTAGCGGTCTACAATGAGCAGTTCTTC.